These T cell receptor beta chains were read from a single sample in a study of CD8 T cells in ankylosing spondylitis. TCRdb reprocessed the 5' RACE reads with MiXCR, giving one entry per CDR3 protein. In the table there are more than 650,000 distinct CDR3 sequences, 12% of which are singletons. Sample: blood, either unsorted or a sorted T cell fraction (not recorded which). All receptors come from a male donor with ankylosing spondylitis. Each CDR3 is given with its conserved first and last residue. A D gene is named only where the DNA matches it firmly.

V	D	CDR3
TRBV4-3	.	CASNTQGLGEKLFF
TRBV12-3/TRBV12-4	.	CASRRDVYEQYF
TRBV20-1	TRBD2	CSARGGDLGTSGGVGETQYF
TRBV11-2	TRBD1	CASSLLGGAVATNEKLFF
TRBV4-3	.	CASSKDGGWGQPQHF
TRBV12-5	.	CVSGRNEETQYF
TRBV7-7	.	CASRRTGYSTDTQYF
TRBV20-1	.	CSASSRGRGSYNEQFF
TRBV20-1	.	CSARDYVSRENTGELFF
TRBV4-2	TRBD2	CASSQDLVLAGRNEQFF
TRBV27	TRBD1	CSSSYRGNEQFF
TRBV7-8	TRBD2	CASSPPWSGSYNEQFF
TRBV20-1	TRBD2	CSASRGGGSEQYF
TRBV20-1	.	CSASGGLRTEAFF
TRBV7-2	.	CASSFVDNEQFF
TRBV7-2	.	CASSLAFSRTGSMHTQYF
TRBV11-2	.	CASSLDPEVGSYEQYF
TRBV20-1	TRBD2	CSNLGTSGGYNEQFF
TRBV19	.	CASSGFSGYGYTF
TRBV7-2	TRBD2	CASTPGYGGSTDTQYF
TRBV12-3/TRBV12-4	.	CASRMEGGTDTQYF
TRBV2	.	CASRRGAPKNTEAFF
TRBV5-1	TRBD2	CASSLVSSGSSYNEQFF
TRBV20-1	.	CSATPVRGLYNEQFF
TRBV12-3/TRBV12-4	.	CASTRPSGANVLTF
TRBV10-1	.	CASTGGPRWEALYQETQYF
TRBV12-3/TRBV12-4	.	CASSFGRRSSGNTIYF
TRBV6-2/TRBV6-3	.	CASTLGRFSGANVLTF
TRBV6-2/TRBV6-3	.	CASSASGLSYNEQFF
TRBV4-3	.	CASSLGVAGRNEKLFF
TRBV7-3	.	CASSLSGTQETQYF
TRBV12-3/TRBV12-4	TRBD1	CASSLSLGGTANTEAFF
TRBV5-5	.	CASSGDPTRGDTQYF
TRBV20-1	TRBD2	CRARESAYNEQFF
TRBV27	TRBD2	CASSLNAGGPNEQYF
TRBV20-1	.	CSASFLGLSTDTQYF
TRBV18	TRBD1	CASSPPGTGPANYGYTF
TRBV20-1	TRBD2	CSARERTSGRGEQYF
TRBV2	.	CASTRDRPEPQHF
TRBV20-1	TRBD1	CSARGTGGYQPQHF
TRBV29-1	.	CSVTVVYEQFF
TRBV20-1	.	CSASFILFTGSGYTF
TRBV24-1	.	CATSDFSQAAQYF
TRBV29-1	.	CSGRRNIPGDTQYF
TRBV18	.	CASSQLPTRGRITGELFF
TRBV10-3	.	CAIRPGTGELFF
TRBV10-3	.	CATGEPLNTGELFF
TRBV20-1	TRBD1	CSAPRTGVQFYGYTF
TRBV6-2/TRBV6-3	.	CASSYSRGGQPQHF
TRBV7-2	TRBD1	CASSRGQGSPLHF
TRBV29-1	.	CSVERAGANVLTF
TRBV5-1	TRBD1	CASQAPGQSTDTQYF
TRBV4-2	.	CASSQASGVYNEQFF
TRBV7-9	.	CASSLLFGRQAAYEQYF
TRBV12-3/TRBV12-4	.	CASSLSGGGYTF
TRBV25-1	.	CASSEPGDNYGYTF
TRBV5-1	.	CASSSWTASSYNEQFF
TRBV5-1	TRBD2	CASSFGTSGRAYEQYF
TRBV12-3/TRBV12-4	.	CASSPNRGFRGGYTF
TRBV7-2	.	CASSPQVAASHEQYF